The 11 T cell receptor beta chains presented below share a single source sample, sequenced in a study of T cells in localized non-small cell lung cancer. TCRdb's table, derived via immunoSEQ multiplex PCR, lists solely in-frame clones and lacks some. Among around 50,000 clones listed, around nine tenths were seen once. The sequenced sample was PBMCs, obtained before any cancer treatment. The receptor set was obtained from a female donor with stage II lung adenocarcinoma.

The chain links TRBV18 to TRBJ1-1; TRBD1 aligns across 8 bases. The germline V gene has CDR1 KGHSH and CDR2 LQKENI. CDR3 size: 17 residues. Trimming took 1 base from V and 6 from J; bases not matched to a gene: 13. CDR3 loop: CASSPRVLTGDKPEAFF. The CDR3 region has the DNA TGTGCCAGCTCACCACGGGTTCTGACAGGGGATAAACCTGAAGCTTTCTTT.

CDR3 sequence: CASSFLGGRTEAFF. As DNA, the CDR3 is TGTGCCAGCAGCTTTCTCGGGGGCCGGACTGAAGCTTTCTTT. The chain employs TRBV13 and TRBJ1-1; a possible D gene is TRBD1 (6 bases). The CDR3 spans 14 residues. The germline V gene encodes CDR1 PRHDT and CDR2 FYEKMQ (reference sequence). V was trimmed by 3 bases and J by 5 bases, leaving 13 bases between them.

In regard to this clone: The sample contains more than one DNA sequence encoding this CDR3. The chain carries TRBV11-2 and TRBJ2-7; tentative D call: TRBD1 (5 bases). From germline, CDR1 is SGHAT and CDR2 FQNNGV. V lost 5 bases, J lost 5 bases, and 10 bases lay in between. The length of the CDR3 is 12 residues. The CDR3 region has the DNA TGTGCCAGCAGCCTCGACAGCCACGAGCAGTACTTC. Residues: CASSLDSHEQYF.

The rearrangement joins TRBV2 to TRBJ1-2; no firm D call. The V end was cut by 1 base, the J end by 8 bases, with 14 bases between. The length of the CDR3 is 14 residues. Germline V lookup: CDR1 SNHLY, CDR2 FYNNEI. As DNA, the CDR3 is TGTGCCAGCAGTGAAGAAAGGGATGCCCCGGGCTACACCTTC. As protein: CASSEERDAPGYTF.

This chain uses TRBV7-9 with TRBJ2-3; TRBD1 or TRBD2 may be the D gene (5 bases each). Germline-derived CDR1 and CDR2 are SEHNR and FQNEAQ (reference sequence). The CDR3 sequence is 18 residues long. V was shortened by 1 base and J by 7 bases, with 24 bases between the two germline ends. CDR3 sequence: CASSLGGRDVFSVNTQYF. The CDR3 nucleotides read TGTGCCAGCAGCTTAGGGGGTCGGGACGTCTTTTCGGTGAATACGCAGTATTTT.

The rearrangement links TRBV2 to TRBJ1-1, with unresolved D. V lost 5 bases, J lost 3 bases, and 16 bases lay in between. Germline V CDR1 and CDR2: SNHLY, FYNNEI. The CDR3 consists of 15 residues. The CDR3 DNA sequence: TGTGCCAGCAGTCGGAGGTCTCGCTGGGACACTGAAGCTTTCTTT. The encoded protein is CASSRRSRWDTEAFF.

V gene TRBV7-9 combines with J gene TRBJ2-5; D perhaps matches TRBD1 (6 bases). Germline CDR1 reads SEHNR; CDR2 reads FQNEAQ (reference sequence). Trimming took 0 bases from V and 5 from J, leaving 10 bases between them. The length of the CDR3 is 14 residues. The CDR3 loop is CASSLALGAETQYF. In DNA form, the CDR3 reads TGTGCCAGCAGCTTAGCGCTGGGGGCGGAGACCCAGTACTTC. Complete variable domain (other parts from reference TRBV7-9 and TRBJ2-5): DTGVSQNPRHKITKRGQNVTFRCDPISEHNRLYWYRQTLGQGPEFLTYFQNEAQLEKSRLLSDRFSAERPKGSFSTLEIQRTEQGDSAMYLCASSLALGAETQYFGPGTRLLVL.

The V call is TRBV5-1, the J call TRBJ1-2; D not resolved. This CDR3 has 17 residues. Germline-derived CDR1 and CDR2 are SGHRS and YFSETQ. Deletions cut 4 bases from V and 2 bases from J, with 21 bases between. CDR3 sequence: CASSLRQSPGVNYGYTF. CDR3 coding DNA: TGCGCCAGCAGCCTACGCCAAAGTCCGGGCGTAAACTATGGCTACACCTTC.

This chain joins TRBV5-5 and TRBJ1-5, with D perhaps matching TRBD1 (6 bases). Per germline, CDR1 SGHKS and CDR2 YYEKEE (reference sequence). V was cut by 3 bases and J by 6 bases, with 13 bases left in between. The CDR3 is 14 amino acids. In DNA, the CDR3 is TGTGCCAGCAGCTCCGGGGGCATAGGTCAGCCCCAGCATTTT. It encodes CASSSGGIGQPQHF.

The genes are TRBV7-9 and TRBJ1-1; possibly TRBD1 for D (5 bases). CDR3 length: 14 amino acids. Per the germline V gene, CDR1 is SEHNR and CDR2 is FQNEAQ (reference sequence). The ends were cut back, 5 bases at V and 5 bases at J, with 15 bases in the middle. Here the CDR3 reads CASSPRRGGTEAFF. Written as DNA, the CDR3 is TGTGCCAGCAGCCCTAGAAGGGGAGGGACTGAAGCTTTCTTT.

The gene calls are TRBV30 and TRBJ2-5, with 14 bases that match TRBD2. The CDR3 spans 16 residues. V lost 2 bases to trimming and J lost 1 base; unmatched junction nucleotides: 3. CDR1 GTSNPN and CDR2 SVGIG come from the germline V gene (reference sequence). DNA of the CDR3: TGTGCCTGGAGTAGAGGACTAGCGGGGGGCCAAGAGACCCAGTACTTC. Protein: CAWSRGLAGGQETQYF. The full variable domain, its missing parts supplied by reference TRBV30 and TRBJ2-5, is SQTIHQWPATLVQPVGSPLSLECTVEGTSNPNLYWYRQAAGRGLQLLFYSVGIGQISSEVPQNLSASRPQDRQFILSSKKLLLSDSGFYLCAWSRGLAGGQETQYFGPGTRLLVL.